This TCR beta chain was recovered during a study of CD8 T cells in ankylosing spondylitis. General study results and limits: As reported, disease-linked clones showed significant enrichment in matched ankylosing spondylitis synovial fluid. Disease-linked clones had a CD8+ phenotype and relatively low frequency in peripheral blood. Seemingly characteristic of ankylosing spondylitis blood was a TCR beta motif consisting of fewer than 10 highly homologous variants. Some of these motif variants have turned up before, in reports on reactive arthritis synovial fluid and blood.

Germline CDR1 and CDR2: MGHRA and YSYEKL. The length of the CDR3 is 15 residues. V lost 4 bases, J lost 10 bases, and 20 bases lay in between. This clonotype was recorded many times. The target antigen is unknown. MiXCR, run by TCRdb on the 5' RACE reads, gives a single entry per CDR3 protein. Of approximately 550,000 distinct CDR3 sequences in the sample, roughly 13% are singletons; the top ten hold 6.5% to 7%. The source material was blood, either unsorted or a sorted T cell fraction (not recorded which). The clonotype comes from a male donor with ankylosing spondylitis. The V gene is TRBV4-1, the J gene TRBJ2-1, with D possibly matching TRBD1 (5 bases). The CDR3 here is CASSPWDTGKDEQFF. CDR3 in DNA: TGCGCCAGCAGCCCGTGGGATACAGGAAAAGACGAGCAGTTCTTC.